This T cell receptor beta chain was retrieved from a study of T cells after yellow fever vaccination. About the research overall: SMART-Seq v4 Ultra Low Input handled preparation of low-cell-number fractions.

TCRdb reprocessed the 5' RACE reads with MiXCR, giving one entry per CDR3 protein. The table has 600,000 to 750,000 distinct CDR3 sequences, about 12% seen once. Findings and limits, study-wide: Booster samples showed a return of most primary-vaccination clones (almost 97% CD4, approximately 85% CD8). Few clonotypes appeared in both CD4 and CD8 compartments.

Trimming took off 6 bases at V and 5 bases at J, with 16 bases between the two ends. The CDR3 has 14 residues. Per the germline V gene, CDR1 is WNHNN and CDR2 is SYGVQD (reference sequence). Comment on this clonotype: Its antigen remains unknown.

The chain couples TRBV10-1 to TRBJ2-5; perhaps TRBD1 as D (6 bases). The sequence was collected from a man aged 30 to 45 who received the YFV17D yellow fever vaccine. This specimen was PBMCs, taken on the day of the yellow fever booster vaccination. CDR3 in amino acids: CASSWTADLETQYF. The CDR3 nucleotides are TGCGCCAGCAGCTGGACAGCCGACTTGGAGACCCAGTACTTC.